This is a list of T cell receptor beta chains from one sample in a study of cytomegalovirus exposure and HLA in healthy donors. Assay: immunoSEQ multiplex PCR; the TCRdb copy retains only in-frame clones and omits some. The sample records 150,000 to 200,000 clones, about four fifths being singletons. The specimen was PBMCs. These receptors were collected from a woman in her thirties in good health and CMV-seronegative. CDR3s include the opening cysteine and the closing phenylalanine or tryptophan. The D gene is left open where the match is weak. For some rows the clone size is stated as once, few or many, or as a class when expanded; others skip it.

>TRBD2|TRBV10-1|-|TRBJ2-1|16
TGCGCCAGCAGTGAAAAGGGACTAGCGTGGCCAAATGAGCAGTTCTTC
CASSEKGLAWPNEQFF
>TRBD1|TRBV11-2|-|TRBJ1-3|15
TGTGCCAGCAGCTTAAGAGGGGGCACTGGAAACACCATATATTTT
CASSLRGGTGNTIYF
>-|TRBV27|-|TRBJ1-6|14
TGTGCCAGCAGTACTACCTCCCCAGATTCACCCCTCCACTTT
CASSTTSPDSPLHF
>-|TRBV5-6|-|TRBJ1-1|12
TGTGCCAGCAGCTCTGGCAGGGGCCCTACTTTCTTT
CASSSGRGPTFF
>TRBD2|TRBV6-4|-|TRBJ2-1|15
TGTGCCAGCAGTGTCCTAGCGGGGGCCTCCAATGAGCAGTTCTTC
CASSVLAGASNEQFF
>TRBD2|TRBV10-2|-|TRBJ2-1|15
TGCGCCAGCAGTTCTAGCGGGGGGCGCTACGATGAGCAGTTCTTC
CASSSSGGRYDEQFF
>TRBD1|TRBV5-1|-|TRBJ1-3|15
TGCGCCAGCAGCTTGGAGCAGGGGGCGCGGAACACCATATATTTT
CASSLEQGARNTIYF
>-|TRBV7-9|-|TRBJ1-2|16
TGTGCCAGCACCTCGTCAGGAGGGGCAACCCCCTATGGCTACACCTTC
CASTSSGGATPYGYTF
>-|TRBV11-2|few|TRBJ2-1|14
TGTGCCAGCAGCCCCTGGGGGGGGGCCAATGAGCAGTTCTTC
CASSPWGGANEQFF
>TRBD1|TRBV25-1|few|TRBJ2-7|14
TGTGCCAGCAGTGGAAAAGGGGGCTACCGCGAGCAGTACTTC
CASSGKGGYREQYF
>-|TRBV27|few|TRBJ1-2|13
TGTGCCAGCAGTCGGACAGCTAACTATGGCTACACCTTC
CASSRTANYGYTF
>TRBD1|TRBV4-2|-|TRBJ2-7|16
TGTGCCAGCAGCCTCGAGACCGGGACAGGAATCTACGAGCAGTACTTC
CASSLETGTGIYEQYF
>-|TRBV4-2|-|TRBJ2-2|16
TGTGCCAGCAGCCAAACTGGGACTGCGAACACCGGGGAGCTGTTTTTT
CASSQTGTANTGELFF
>TRBD1|TRBV23-1|-|TRBJ2-7|17
TGCGCCAGCAGTCACCAAAAAGGGGGACAGGGCCCCTACGAGCAGTACTTC
CASSHQKGGQGPYEQYF
>TRBD1|TRBV4-1|-|TRBJ2-7|16
TGCGCCAGCAGCCACCCTGAAAGGGACAGGGCCTACGAGCAGTACTTC
CASSHPERDRAYEQYF
>TRBD1|TRBV2|-|TRBJ1-4|15
TGTGCCAGCAGCCGCTCACAGGGGCAGTTGGAAAAACTGTTTTTT
CASSRSQGQLEKLFF
>-|TRBV30|-|TRBJ1-2|11
TGTGCCGGGGAACAGGGTGCCCGCTACACCTTC
CAGEQGARYTF
>TRBD2|TRBV7-2|-|TRBJ2-2|17
TGTGCCAGCAGCATAAACGCGGGGGGGCAAGGCACCGGGGAGCTGTTTTTT
CASSINAGGQGTGELFF
>-|TRBV7-3|-|TRBJ2-5|15
TGTGCCAGCAGCCCTAGCAATTTGGGTCGAGAGACCCAGTACTTC
CASSPSNLGRETQYF
>TRBD1|TRBV2|-|TRBJ1-5|14
TGTGCCACAAAGGGGGCTATAGACAATCAGCCCCAGCATTTT
CATKGAIDNQPQHF
>TRBD1|TRBV11-1|-|TRBJ1-2|13
TGTGCCAGCAGCTTGGGGACAGGGGCTGGCTACACCTTC
CASSLGTGAGYTF
>-|TRBV27|-|TRBJ1-6|13
TGTGCCAGCAAGCCGCGGGCCAATTCACCCCTCCACTTT
CASKPRANSPLHF
>TRBD1|TRBV19|-|TRBJ1-1|14
TGTGCCAGTAGTCCCCGGGACAGGAACACTGAAGCTTTCTTT
CASSPRDRNTEAFF
>-|TRBV6-1|-|TRBJ1-1|14
TGTGCCAGCAGTGAAAGGGGCGCGGGAACTGAAGCTTTCTTT
CASSERGAGTEAFF
>TRBD2|TRBV5-8|-|TRBJ2-1|15
TGTGCCAGCAGCTTGCGGGGGGGCTCCTACAATGAGCAGTTCTTC
CASSLRGGSYNEQFF